One and the same sample provided the 19 T cell receptor beta chains below, sequenced in a study of T cell responses to AZD1222 COVID-19 vaccine. Method: immunoSEQ multiplex PCR; TCRdb's copy keeps in-frame clones and lacks some. Of some 120,000 clones listed, about 90% are singletons. The material was peripheral blood, obtained on day 0 of AZD1222 vaccination. Source of these receptors: an adult in good health.

The chain links TRBV30 to TRBJ2-7; D is possibly TRBD2 (6 bases). This CDR3 is built from 12 residues. Germline assignment: CDR1 GTSNPN and CDR2 SVGIG (reference sequence). The V gene lost 0 bases and the J gene lost 7 bases, with 10 bases spanning the gap. The CDR3 is CAWSVNAGEQYF. As DNA, the CDR3 is TGTGCCTGGAGTGTAAATGCGGGGGAGCAGTACTTC. The entire variable domain, with the rest obtained from reference TRBV30 and TRBJ2-7, is as follows: SQTIHQWPATLVQPVGSPLSLECTVEGTSNPNLYWYRQAAGRGLQLLFYSVGIGQISSEVPQNLSASRPQDRQFILSSKKLLLSDSGFYLCAWSVNAGEQYFGPGTRLTVT.

V is TRBV4-2 and J is TRBJ1-1, with D tentatively TRBD1 (6 bases). Germline CDR1 reads LGHNA; CDR2 reads YNFKEQ. The V end lost 0 bases, the J end lost 0 bases, and 11 bases lay between the germline ends. This CDR3 is 16 amino acids long. In DNA form, the CDR3 reads TGTGCCAGCAGCCAAGAGAGGGACACCTTGAACACTGAAGCTTTCTTT. Its protein product is CASSQERDTLNTEAFF.

CDR3 sequence: CAISESTTNEKLFF. CDR3 nucleotides: TGTGCCATCAGTGAGTCTACAACTAATGAAAAACTGTTTTTT. This rearrangement joins TRBV10-3 to TRBJ1-4, with D unresolved. The V gene's germline CDR1 is ENHRY and CDR2 SYGVKD. The V gene lost 0 bases and the J gene lost 0 bases, with 2 bases spanning the gap. This CDR3 has 14 residues.

The chain couples TRBV5-4 to TRBJ2-3, with D possibly being TRBD2 (5 bases). This CDR3 contains 14 residues. CDR1 is SGHNT and CDR2 is YYREEE in the germline V gene (reference sequence). Between the trimmed V and J ends, which lost 3 bases and 6 bases, there was a span of 14 bases. The CDR3 DNA sequence: TGTGCCAGCAGCTGGCGGGCCCCGGAGGATACGCAGTATTTT. It translates to CASSWRAPEDTQYF. Drawing the rest from reference TRBV5-4 and TRBJ2-3, the complete variable domain is ETGVTQSPTHLIKTRGQQVTLRCSSQSGHNTVSWYQQALGQGPQFIFQYYREEENGRGNFPPRFSGLQFPNYSSELNVNALELDDSALYLCASSWRAPEDTQYFGPGTRLTVL.

The genes are TRBV12-5 and TRBJ2-1; D is perhaps TRBD2 (7 bases). Looked up from germline, CDR1 is LGHNT and CDR2 is FRNRAP. The CDR3 loop spans 15 amino acids. The V gene lost 3 bases and the J gene lost 5 bases, with 14 bases spanning the gap. CDR3 residues: CASGLGGEAHNEQFF. DNA for the CDR3: TGTGCTAGTGGTTTAGGGGGGGAGGCCCACAATGAGCAGTTCTTC. The whole variable domain, filled in from reference TRBV12-5 and TRBJ2-1, reads DARVTQTPRHKVTEMGQEVTMRCQPILGHNTVFWYRQTMMQGLELLAYFRNRAPLDDSGMPKDRFSAEMPDATLATLKIQPSEPRDSAVYFCASGLGGEAHNEQFFGPGTRLTVL.

This chain connects TRBV3-1 (or the pseudogene TRBV3-2) to TRBJ2-7; D might be TRBD2 (6 bases). Germline CDR1 and CDR2: LGHDT and YNNKEL (reference sequence). The CDR3 consists of 15 residues. Trimming took off 0 bases at V and 5 bases at J, with 14 bases between the two ends. CDR3 DNA: TGTGCCAGCAGCCAAGAACGTGAACTAGCAGACGAGCAGTACTTC. As protein: CASSQERELADEQYF.

As for this clone: Additional DNA sequences in this sample encode the identical CDR3. The chain couples TRBV5-1 to TRBJ1-3, with D perhaps matching TRBD1 (5 bases). This CDR3 region has 13 residues. The V end was cut by 3 bases, the J end by 1 base, with 5 bases between. The V gene's germline CDR1 is SGHRS and CDR2 YFSETQ. In DNA, the CDR3 is TGCGCCAGCAGCTGGGGGTCTGGAAACACCATATATTTT. Translation: CASSWGSGNTIYF.

With respect to this clone: The same CDR3 arises from other DNA sequences in this sample as well. CDR3 bases: TGTGCCAGCAGCTTAGCAGGGACTGAAGCTTTCTTT. Translating it yields CASSLAGTEAFF. V is TRBV7-9 and J is TRBJ1-1; D is ambiguous. The CDR3 runs 12 residues. V lost 0 bases and J lost 5, with 4 bases in between. Per the germline V gene, CDR1 is SEHNR and CDR2 is FQNEAQ (reference sequence).

The chain's CDR3 is CASSYTPQGVSDEQYF. For the CDR3, the DNA is TGTGCCAGCAGTTATACCCCTCAGGGGGTAAGCGACGAGCAGTACTTC. This chain connects TRBV6-5 to TRBJ2-7, with 7 bases identical to TRBD1. The CDR3 sequence is 16 residues long. The germline gives CDR1 MNHEY, CDR2 SVGAGI. V was pared by 3 bases and J by 5 bases, with 13 bases of the junction left unmatched.

J is TRBJ1-4 and V is TRBV7-9; D remains unclear. This CDR3 spans 13 amino acids. Looked up from germline, CDR1 is SEHNR and CDR2 is FQNEAQ (reference sequence). The ends were cut back, 0 bases at V and 12 bases at J, with 11 bases in the middle. As DNA, the CDR3 is TGTGCCAGCAGCTTAGCGATGGGGTTGCAACTGTTTTTT. Protein product: CASSLAMGLQLFF. The complete variable domain, with remaining parts taken from reference TRBV7-9 and TRBJ1-4, reads DTGVSQNPRHKITKRGQNVTFRCDPISEHNRLYWYRQTLGQGPEFLTYFQNEAQLEKSRLLSDRFSAERPKGSFSTLEIQRTEQGDSAMYLCASSLAMGLQLFFGSGTQLSVL.

V is TRBV28 and J is TRBJ1-2; D call uncertain. The germline CDR1 and CDR2 sequences are MDHEN and SYDVKM. The CDR3 extends over 12 amino acids. Trimming stripped 7 bases from V and 3 bases from J, with 9 bases between. The CDR3 bases are TGTGCCAGCAAGAAGTGGGACTATGGCTACACCTTC. Translation gives CASKKWDYGYTF.

V is TRBV5-1 and J is TRBJ2-2; D remains unclear. This CDR3 comprises 15 residues. Germline CDR1 reads SGHRS; CDR2 reads YFSETQ. Trimming stripped 4 bases from V and 6 bases from J, with 16 bases between. As DNA, the CDR3 is TGCGCCAGCAGCCCGGTAGGGTCCTCGTCCGGGGAGCTGTTTTTT. It yields the protein CASSPVGSSSGELFF.

The rearrangement joins TRBV15 to TRBJ2-1; D not resolved. The germline V gene has CDR1 LNHNV and CDR2 YYDKDF (reference sequence). V gave up 1 base and J gave up 2 bases, with 9 bases separating them. The CDR3 covers 15 residues. CDR3 residues: CATSRGNSPYNEQFF. Written as DNA, the CDR3 is TGTGCCACCAGCAGAGGAAATTCCCCCTACAATGAGCAGTTCTTC.

This chain connects TRBV27 to TRBJ2-5; 9 bases map to TRBD2. The V segment lost 7 bases and the J segment 4 bases; nucleotides outside the gene matches: 16. This CDR3 comprises 17 residues. Germline V gene lookup returns CDR1 MNHEY and CDR2 SMNVEV (reference sequence). The CDR3 DNA reads TGTGCCAGCAAGAGTAGGGCCCGCGGGGGGGCCGGAGAGACCCAGTACTTC. As protein: CASKSRARGGAGETQYF.

The chain couples TRBV15 to TRBJ1-1; TRBD1 is a possible D gene (6 bases). There are 14 residues in the CDR3. V lost 2 bases and J 5 bases, leaving 12 bases between the germline ends. The germline V gene has CDR1 LNHNV and CDR2 YYDKDF (reference sequence). The CDR3 sequence is CATSRTNTGTEAFF. CDR3 sequence (DNA): TGTGCCACCAGCAGAACTAATACAGGGACTGAAGCTTTCTTT.

The V call is TRBV5-1, the J call TRBJ1-3; possible D gene TRBD1, 5 bases. The germline V and J ends were trimmed by 2 bases and 0 bases, with 9 bases remaining between them. Germline loops: CDR1 SGHRS, CDR2 YFSETQ. CDR3 size: 15 residues. Here the CDR3 reads CASSFDSSSGNTIYF. The CDR3, as DNA: TGCGCCAGCAGCTTCGACAGCAGCTCTGGAAACACCATATATTTT.

The chain is built from TRBV7-9 and TRBJ1-2; D possibly corresponds to TRBD1 (6 bases). The CDR3 has 14 amino acids. The ends were cut back, 5 bases at V and 4 bases at J, with 14 bases in the middle. Germline assignment: CDR1 SEHNR and CDR2 FQNEAQ (reference sequence). The CDR3 loop reads CASSPDRSIYGYTF. The CDR3 DNA reads as TGTGCCAGCAGCCCCGACAGGTCAATCTATGGCTACACCTTC.

This chain links TRBV28 with TRBJ1-3, with a weak D call TRBD1 (5 bases). Germline CDR1 and CDR2: MDHEN and SYDVKM. The ends were cut back, 6 bases at V and 0 bases at J, with 9 bases in the middle. This CDR3 comprises 14 residues. CDR3 protein: CASSEGPSGNTIYF. The CDR3 nucleotides read TGTGCCAGCAGCGAGGGGCCCTCTGGAAACACCATATATTTT.

The chain joins TRBV14 to TRBJ1-3, with TRBD1 as a possible D gene (6 bases). Per the germline V gene, CDR1 is SGHDN and CDR2 is FVKESK. The CDR3 contains 15 residues. Trimming took 4 bases from V and 4 from J, leaving 14 bases between them. CDR3 nucleotides: TGTGCCAGCAGCCCCCGGGCCAGGGGAGGAAACACCATATATTTT. Protein sequence: CASSPRARGGNTIYF.